This T cell receptor beta chain was obtained from a study of control samples from healthy donors and cancer patients. This CDR3 is 12 amino acids long. About this clone itself: Sequence at one end of the junction differs from germline and may be a read error.

Repertoires were generated with immunoSEQ multiplex PCR, while TCRdb's copy carries only in-frame clones and drops some. The sample lists roughly 95,000 clones; roughly 92% were seen once. Sequenced sample: blood. The origin of this receptor is a human donor in good health. The donor label of this sample is uncertain. The V gene is TRBV12-3 or TRBV12-4, the J gene TRBJ2-5; D call uncertain. The CDR3 loop is CASSEGPAVSNF. Written as DNA, the CDR3 is TGTGCCAGCAGTGAAGGACCGGCAGTAAGCAACTTC.